This TCR beta chain appears in the sequencing data of a study of T cells after yellow fever vaccination. CDR1 DFQATT and CDR2 SNEGSKA come from the germline V gene (reference sequence). V shed 5 bases and J shed 3 bases, with 13 bases lying between them. The CDR3 covers 14 residues. TCRdb itself ran the 5' RACE reads through MiXCR, one entry per CDR3 protein. The sample lists over 200,000 distinct CDR3 sequences; over 6.5% were seen once. The source of this sequence is a man aged 25-45 years who received the YFV17D yellow fever vaccine. The rearrangement joins TRBV20-1 to TRBJ1-4; perhaps TRBD1 as D (6 bases). The starting material was CD4+ T cells sorted from PBMCs, obtained on the day of the yellow fever booster vaccination. The chain's CDR3 is CSALLRGPNEKLFF. The CDR3, as DNA: TGCAGTGCTCTCCTCAGGGGCCCTAATGAAAAACTGTTTTTT.